The clone carrying this TCR beta chain was counted only a few times. Antigen unknown. These data belong to a study of identical twins. CDR3 length equals 20 residues. The V gene end was trimmed by 5 bases and the J gene end by 0 bases; junction bases not matched to a gene: 21. Germline-derived CDR1 and CDR2 are SGHVS and FQNEAQ. Whole-study results and caveats: Findings depended on cross-sectional statistics rather than tracking the same donors. Model-predicted out-of-frame TCR alpha sharing fell below observed values in monozygotic twins.

Using its own MiXCR run on the 5' RACE reads, TCRdb lists one record per CDR3 protein. The profile covers fewer than 650,000 distinct CDR3 sequences, with around 7.5% appearing a single time and 1.6% taken by the ten largest. The sample was also linked to a second study, of yellow fever vaccine responses in identical twins. That study reports: On the reported evidence, twins' vaccine T cell responses seemed partly convergent and partly personalized.

This receptor was identified in a woman younger than 30 in good health. Sequenced material: PBMCs. The chain recombines TRBV7-8 with TRBJ2-7, with 8 bases that match TRBD2. The CDR3: CASSPGGRSKTTFRSYEQYV. CDR3 sequence (DNA): TGTGCCAGCAGCCCGGGGGGGCGGTCCAAGACCACTTTTCGCTCCTACGAGCAGTACGTC.